The TCR beta chain under discussion was sequenced for a study of blood T cell repertoires in COVID-19. About the study: Sources were T cells, B-cell-depleted T cells, or PBMCs; the material itself was cDNA or gDNA.

The V segment lost 0 bases and the J segment 5 bases; nucleotides outside the gene matches: 5. The CDR3 sequence is 15 residues long. CDR1 and CDR2 (germline): SGDLS, YYNGEE. Per the study methods: Amplification with reference gene primers provided the estimates of nucleated cell counts. Libraries were prepared by immunoSEQ multiplex PCR; TCRdb keeps only in-frame clonotypes and omits some of them. D and trimming were read from the DNA, whereas the V and J calls and clone size are those reported in that table. The repertoire holds about 150,000 clones, with 81% as singletons. This clone was detected a few times.

The specimen sequenced was peripheral blood. The chain uses TRBV9 and TRBJ2-1, with 7 bases matching TRBD1. The clonotype was recovered from a human donor with acute or convalescent COVID-19. The donor label of this sample is uncertain. The CDR3 nucleotides are TGTGCCAGCAGCGTAGCCGACAGGGTCCACAATGAGCAGTTCTTC. Translation: CASSVADRVHNEQFF.